The next 14 T cell receptor beta chains were all read from a single sample in a study of control samples from healthy donors and cancer patients. The assay was immunoSEQ multiplex PCR, and TCRdb's table has in-frame clones only and misses some. The sample contains around 170,000 clones, around 88% of which appear only once. Sequencing was carried out using blood. The receptor source for this set is a woman in her thirties in good health.

This chain connects TRBV5-1 to TRBJ1-5, with a possible D match to TRBD1 (6 bases). The CDR3 is 16 residues long. Germline CDR1 is SGHRS and CDR2 is YFSETQ. Trimming removed 0 bases at V and 0 bases at J, with 10 bases between. This chain's CDR3 is CASSLEPGVSNQPQHF. Here the CDR3 DNA reads TGCGCCAGCAGCTTGGAGCCAGGGGTTAGCAATCAGCCCCAGCATTTT.

As to this clone: The sample has other DNA sequences that encode this CDR3 too. V and J are TRBV28 and TRBJ1-2; unclear D gene. Germline V CDR1 and CDR2: MDHEN, SYDVKM. V lost 5 bases, J lost 8 bases, and 9 bases lay in between. The CDR3 covers 11 residues. The CDR3: CASSPQKGYTF. DNA for the CDR3: TGTGCCAGCAGTCCCCAAAAAGGCTACACCTTC.

The chain combines TRBV14 with TRBJ2-3; D is perhaps TRBD1 or TRBD2 (5 bases each). The ends were cut back, 7 bases at V and 2 bases at J, with 13 bases in the middle. The CDR3 contains 14 residues. In germline, CDR1 is SGHDN, CDR2 FVKESK. The CDR3 loop is CASNPLGDTDTQYF. As DNA, the CDR3 is TGTGCCAGCAATCCCCTGGGGGACACAGATACGCAGTATTTT.

This clone appeared a single time. V is TRBV20-1 and J is TRBJ1-1; no reliable D call. V was pared by 3 bases and J by 1 base, with 12 bases between. Germline CDR1 and CDR2: DFQATT and SNEGSKA (reference sequence). CDR3 length: 14 amino acids. The CDR3 protein is CSASIRGGNTEAFF. The CDR3 DNA is TGCAGTGCTAGTATACGGGGAGGGAACACTGAAGCTTTCTTT.

This chain connects TRBV24-1 to TRBJ1-1; perhaps TRBD1 as D (6 bases). Germline CDR1 and CDR2: KGHDR and SFDVKD. Trimming took off 2 bases at V and 3 bases at J, with 12 bases between the two ends. CDR3 length: 15 residues. CDR3 DNA sequence: TGTGCCACCAGTGATTCGCGAGAGGGGGACACTGAAGCTTTCTTT. Translated: CATSDSREGDTEAFF.

This chain links TRBV13 with TRBJ2-1, with 12 bases that match TRBD2. With 4 bases clipped from V and 7 bases from J, the junction kept 5 bases outside the gene matches. The CDR3 has 15 amino acids. The germline V gene has CDR1 PRHDT and CDR2 FYEKMQ (reference sequence). The CDR3 is CASSSGLAGINEQFF. CDR3 bases: TGTGCCAGCAGCTCCGGACTAGCGGGGATTAATGAGCAGTTCTTC.

The chain couples TRBV6-1 to TRBJ2-7, with D perhaps matching TRBD2 (5 bases). CDR1 is MNHNS, CDR2 SASEGT, per germline. The ends were cut back, 2 bases at V and 6 bases at J, with 17 bases in the middle. The CDR3 has 15 residues. CDR3 bases: TGTGCCAGCAGTGAAAGGAGCGGAGGTATGTCCGAGCAGTACTTC. Translation: CASSERSGGMSEQYF.

This clone appeared a single time. The rearrangement joins TRBV5-4 to TRBJ1-1; D call uncertain. The V and J ends lost 0 bases and 1 base respectively, with 10 bases between them. Germline V CDR1 and CDR2: SGHNT, YYREEE (reference sequence). The CDR3 runs to 15 residues. CDR3 in amino acids: CASSLDLGSNTEAFF. CDR3 DNA sequence: TGTGCCAGCAGCTTGGATCTGGGGTCGAACACTGAAGCTTTCTTT.

The chain is built from TRBV5-6 and TRBJ2-1; TRBD1 matches 8 bases. CDR1 is SGHDT and CDR2 is YYEEEE in the germline V gene. V shed 2 bases, J shed 3 bases, and the junction held 7 bases outside the gene matches. The CDR3 is 16 residues long. DNA of the CDR3: TGTGCCAGCAGCTTTTTTGTGACAGGGGTCTACAATGAGCAGTTCTTC. Amino acids: CASSFFVTGVYNEQFF.

The J gene is TRBJ1-2, the V gene TRBV5-1; the D gene is possibly TRBD1 (5 bases). V lost 4 bases to trimming and J lost 4 bases, with 11 bases between them. Germline CDR1 and CDR2: SGHRS and YFSETQ. The CDR3 runs 13 residues. The CDR3 protein is CASSGGRFYGYTF. The CDR3, as DNA: TGCGCCAGCAGCGGGGGACGGTTCTATGGCTACACCTTC.

This clone was seen only a few times. The chain combines TRBV10-3 with TRBJ1-1; possibly TRBD1 for D (5 bases). The CDR3 has 14 residues. Germline V gene sequence: CDR1 ENHRY, CDR2 SYGVKD. Trimming took off 5 bases at V and 6 bases at J, with 16 bases between the two ends. The CDR3 DNA is TGTGCCATCAGTCCCAGGGAGGGAAATTCTGAAGCTTTCTTT. Its protein is CAISPREGNSEAFF.

J is TRBJ1-1 and V is TRBV29-1, with 9 bases matching TRBD1. The ends lost 4 bases at V and 2 bases at J; junction bases unmatched: 2. CDR1 and CDR2 (germline): SQVTM, ANQGSEA. This CDR3 region has 13 residues. The CDR3 DNA follows: TGCAGCGTTGCTACAGGGGGCAACACTGAAGCTTTCTTT. This gives the protein CSVATGGNTEAFF.

The chain is built from TRBV19 and TRBJ2-3, with TRBD1 matching 8 bases. Germline CDR1 and CDR2: LNHDA and SQIVND (reference sequence). CDR3 length: 14 amino acids. The V and J ends lost 5 bases and 2 bases, in that order; junction bases with no gene match: 3. The DNA for the CDR3 is TGTGCCAGTAGTGGGGACAGGTACACAGATACGCAGTATTTT. Translation: CASSGDRYTDTQYF.

The rearrangement uses TRBV15 and TRBJ1-5, with D unresolved. The V end lost 0 bases, the J end lost 3 bases, and 6 bases lay between the germline ends. The CDR3 has 14 residues. CDR1 LNHNV and CDR2 YYDKDF come from the germline V gene (reference sequence). CDR3 sequence reads: CATSRDVLNQPQHF. CDR3 nucleotides: TGTGCCACCAGCAGAGATGTGCTCAATCAGCCCCAGCATTTT.